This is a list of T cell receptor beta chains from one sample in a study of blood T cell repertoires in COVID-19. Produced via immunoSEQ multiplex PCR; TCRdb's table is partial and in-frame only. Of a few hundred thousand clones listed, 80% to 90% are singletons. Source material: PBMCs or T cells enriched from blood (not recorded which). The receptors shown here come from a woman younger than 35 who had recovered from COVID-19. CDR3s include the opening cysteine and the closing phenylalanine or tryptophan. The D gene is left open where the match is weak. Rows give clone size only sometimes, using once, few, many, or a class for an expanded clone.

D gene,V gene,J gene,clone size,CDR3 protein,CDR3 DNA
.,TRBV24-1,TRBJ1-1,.,CATRGAGEAEAFF,TGTGCCACCAGGGGGGCAGGGGAAGCTGAAGCTTTCTTT
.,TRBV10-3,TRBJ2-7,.,CASTDYASSYEQYF,TGTGCCTCTACAGACTACGCTAGCTCCTACGAGCAGTACTTC
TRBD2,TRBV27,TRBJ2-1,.,CASQTSGGHLYNEQFF,TGTGCCAGCCAGACTAGCGGGGGCCACCTTTACAATGAGCAGTTCTTC
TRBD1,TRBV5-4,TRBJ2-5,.,CASSLGGTGETQYF,TGTGCCAGCAGCTTGGGTGGGACAGGTGAGACCCAGTACTTC
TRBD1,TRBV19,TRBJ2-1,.,CASSIETGIRNEQFF,TGTGCCAGTAGTATTGAGACAGGGATTAGGAATGAGCAGTTCTTC
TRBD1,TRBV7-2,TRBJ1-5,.,CASSHGDRWHQPQHF,TGTGCCAGCAGCCACGGGGACAGGTGGCATCAGCCCCAGCATTTT
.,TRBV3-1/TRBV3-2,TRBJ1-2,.,CASSPTEVYGYTF,TGTGCCAGCAGCCCGACGGAGGTATATGGCTACACCTTC
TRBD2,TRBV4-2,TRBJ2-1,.,CASSRTGLAEVDEQFF,TGTGCCAGCAGTCGTACGGGACTAGCGGAGGTTGATGAGCAGTTCTTC
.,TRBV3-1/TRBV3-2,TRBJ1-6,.,CASSHQDGGNSPLHF,TGTGCCAGCAGCCATCAGGACGGAGGAAATTCACCCCTCCACTTT
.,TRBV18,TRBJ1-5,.,CASSTGSNQPQHF,TGTGCCAGCTCAACAGGGTCGAATCAGCCCCAGCATTTT
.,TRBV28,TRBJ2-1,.,CASGRSEQFF,TGTGCCAGTGGTAGGAGTGAGCAGTTCTTC
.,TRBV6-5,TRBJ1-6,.,CASSYRRQAADSPLHF,TGTGCCAGCAGTTACCGACGACAGGCGGCGGATTCACCCCTCCACTTT
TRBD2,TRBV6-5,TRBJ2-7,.,CASSYSRGGVGEQYF,TGTGCCAGCAGTTACTCCCGGGGGGGGGTAGGCGAGCAGTACTTC
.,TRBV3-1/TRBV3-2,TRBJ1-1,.,CASSQEGSGITEAFF,TGTGCCAGCAGCCAAGAAGGAAGCGGGATCACTGAAGCTTTCTTT
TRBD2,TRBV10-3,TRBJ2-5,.,CAISSGTSEETQYF,TGTGCCATCAGTTCCGGGACTAGCGAAGAGACCCAGTACTTC
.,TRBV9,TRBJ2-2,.,CASSVTVTNTGELFF,TGTGCCAGCAGCGTGACAGTCACCAACACCGGGGAGCTGTTTTTT
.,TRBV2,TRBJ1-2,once,CASSAANYGYTF,TGTGCCAGCAGTGCGGCTAACTATGGCTACACCTTC
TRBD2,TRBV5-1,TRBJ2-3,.,CASTSGGADRYVDTQYF,TGCGCCAGCACTAGCGGGGGGGCCGATAGATACGTGGATACGCAGTATTTT
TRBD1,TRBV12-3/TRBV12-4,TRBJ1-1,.,CASKQGAYTEAFF,TGTGCCAGCAAACAGGGGGCCTACACTGAAGCTTTCTTT
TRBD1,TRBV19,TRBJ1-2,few,CASSTPTGSYGYTF,TGTGCCAGTAGTACCCCGACAGGGAGCTATGGCTACACCTTC
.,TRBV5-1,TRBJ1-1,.,CASSFRGSDTEAFF,TGCGCCAGCAGCTTCCGGGGTAGCGACACTGAAGCTTTCTTT
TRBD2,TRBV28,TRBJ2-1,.,CASSLWGLAGVIEQFF,TGTGCCAGCAGTTTGTGGGGACTAGCGGGAGTGATTGAGCAGTTCTTC
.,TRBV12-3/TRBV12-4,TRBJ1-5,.,CASSLALGESQHF,TGTGCCAGCAGTTTAGCGCTCGGGGAGTCCCAGCATTTT
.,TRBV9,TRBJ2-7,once,CASSVGAPPSYEQYF,TGTGCCAGCAGCGTGGGGGCGCCCCCCTCCTACGAGCAGTACTTC
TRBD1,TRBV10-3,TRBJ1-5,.,CAISESGQGDQPQHF,TGTGCCATCAGTGAGTCGGGACAGGGAGATCAGCCCCAGCATTTT
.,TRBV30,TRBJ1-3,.,CAWSVEGQGWNTIYF,TGTGCCTGGAGTGTAGAGGGTCAGGGGTGGAACACCATATATTTT
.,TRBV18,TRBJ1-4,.,CASSPQEGKLFF,TGTGCCAGCTCACCACAGGAGGGAAAACTGTTTTTT
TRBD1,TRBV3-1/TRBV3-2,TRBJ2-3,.,CASSADRGDTDTQYF,TGTGCCAGCAGCGCAGACAGGGGGGACACAGATACGCAGTATTTT
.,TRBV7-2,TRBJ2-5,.,CASSLFARGDGETQYF,TGTGCCAGCAGCCTCTTCGCCCGGGGAGACGGGGAGACCCAGTACTTC
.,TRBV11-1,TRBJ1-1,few,CASSLEGFEAFF,TGTGCCAGCAGCTTAGAGGGGTTTGAAGCTTTCTTT
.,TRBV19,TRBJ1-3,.,CASSMGRSGNTIYF,TGTGCCAGTAGTATGGGCCGCTCTGGAAACACCATATATTTT
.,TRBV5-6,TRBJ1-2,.,CASSSGNYGYTF,TGTGCCAGCAGCTCAGGGAACTATGGCTACACCTTC
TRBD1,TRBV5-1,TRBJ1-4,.,CASSRGTGEDEKLFF,TGCGCCAGCAGCAGGGGGACAGGGGAGGACGAAAAACTGTTTTTT
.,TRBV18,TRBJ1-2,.,CASSPDSSFNYGYTF,TGTGCCAGCTCACCCGACAGTAGCTTTAACTATGGCTACACCTTC
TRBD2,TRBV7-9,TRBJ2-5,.,CASSSWTSGTSETQYF,TGTGCCAGCAGCTCTTGGACTAGCGGGACGTCAGAGACCCAGTACTTC
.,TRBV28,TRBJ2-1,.,CASTPVSSYNEQFF,TGTGCCAGCACGCCCGTGAGCTCCTACAATGAGCAGTTCTTC
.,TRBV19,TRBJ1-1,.,CASSIIRRAGTEAFF,TGTGCCAGTAGTATTATACGTCGGGCGGGAACTGAAGCTTTCTTT
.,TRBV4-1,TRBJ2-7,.,CASSQDYPEILYEQYF,TGCGCCAGCAGCCAAGATTACCCGGAGATCCTGTACGAGCAGTACTTC
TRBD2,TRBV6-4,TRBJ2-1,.,CASSDSSGRPYNEQFF,TGTGCCAGCAGTGACTCTAGCGGGAGGCCCTACAATGAGCAGTTCTTC
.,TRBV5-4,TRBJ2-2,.,CASSYGEAGELFF,TGTGCCAGCAGCTACGGGGAGGCCGGGGAGCTGTTTTTT
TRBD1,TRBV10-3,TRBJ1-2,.,CAISPGQGNGYTF,TGTGCCATCAGTCCGGGACAGGGAAATGGCTACACCTTC
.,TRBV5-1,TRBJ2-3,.,CASSLGLLSTDTQYF,TGCGCCAGCAGCTTAGGACTACTTAGCACAGATACGCAGTATTTT
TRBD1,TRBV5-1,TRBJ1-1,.,CASSLDRGWAFF,TGCGCCAGCAGCTTGGACAGGGGGTGGGCTTTCTTT
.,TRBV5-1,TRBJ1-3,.,CASSLKVGTDGSGNTIYF,TGCGCCAGCAGCTTAAAGGTTGGGACTGACGGCTCTGGAAACACCATATATTTT